In this sample, the clone carrying this T cell receptor (beta chain) turned up a few times. Its antigen is not known. A NOSPECS grade of at least 4, a Clinical Activity Score of at least 3 and duration under 3 months were recorded in ophthalmopathy patients. Each 10 ml fresh peripheral blood draw supplied the PBMCs. RNA transcripts provided the source from which TCR beta CDR3 regions were amplified. The HTBI primer set drove a first-round RT-PCR of the TCR CDR3. TCRdb re-analysed the multiplex PCR reads in MiXCR, keeping a single row per CDR3 protein. The table shows roughly 560,000 distinct CDR3 sequences, with 14% to 15% occurring only once. This CDR3 region has 15 residues. The ends were cut back, 5 bases at V and 2 bases at J, with 16 bases in the middle. The germline V gene encodes CDR1 GTSNPN and CDR2 SVGIG (reference sequence). This sample is drawn from a study of T cells in Graves' hyperthyroidism and ophthalmopathy. Study-level points and caveats: Researchers report that a 13 V-J model separated ophthalmopathy from stable hyperthyroidism. Among clonotypes expanded in thyroid above 0.001, most were also found in blood.

The sequence derives from a woman aged 35 to 49 with Graves' ophthalmopathy. Input material: blood. This chain uses TRBV30 with TRBJ1-3; tentatively, D is TRBD1 (5 bases). CDR3 loop: CAWEPTGLTGNTIYF. The CDR3, as DNA: TGTGCCTGGGAACCCACGGGGCTCACTGGAAACACCATATATTTT.